Listed here are 19 T cell receptor beta chains from one sample, sequenced in a study of siplizumab effects on memory and regulatory T cells. The table came from immunoSEQ multiplex PCR; TCRdb's copy has only in-frame clones and leaves some out. This sample yields 87,000 or so clones, of which 94% are seen a single time; around 0.31% belongs to the top ten. Sequencing input: non-Treg CD4+ T cells sorted from blood. These receptors were collected from a human donor in good health.

The J gene is TRBJ2-1, the V gene TRBV7-8; 9 nucleotides line up with TRBD2. Unmatched junction bases numbered 6, after V lost 5 bases and J lost 4 bases. CDR3 length: 15 residues. Germline values: CDR1 SGHVS, CDR2 FQNEAQ. CDR3 nucleotides: TGTGCCAGCAGCCCCCGGACTAGCGCGTACAATGAGCAGTTCTTC. Its protein is CASSPRTSAYNEQFF.

This chain links TRBV7-8 with TRBJ2-7, with 9 bases matching TRBD2. This CDR3 is 13 amino acids long. Germline loops: CDR1 SGHVS, CDR2 FQNEAQ. Trimming at V came to 2 bases and at J to 7 bases, leaving 3 bases not matched to a gene. CDR3 in amino acids: CASSLIAGAEQYF. The CDR3 DNA reads as TGTGCCAGCAGCTTAATAGCGGGGGCTGAGCAGTACTTC.

This chain's CDR3 is CASSQGLYTEAFF. CDR3 coding DNA: TGCGCCAGCAGCCAAGGGTTGTACACTGAAGCTTTCTTT. The gene calls are TRBV4-1 and TRBJ1-1; D remains ambiguous. Germline assignment: CDR1 MGHRA and CDR2 YSYEKL. V was cut by 1 base and J by 3 bases, with 6 bases left in between. This CDR3 comprises 13 residues.

The chain couples TRBV29-1 to TRBJ2-7; maybe TRBD2 (5 bases). The CDR3 consists of 12 residues. CDR1 is SQVTM, CDR2 ANQGSEA, per germline. Trimming cost V 4 bases and J 3 bases, with 10 bases left between them. The CDR3: CSVVDSHYEQYF. In DNA, the CDR3 is TGCAGCGTTGTGGACTCTCACTACGAGCAGTACTTC.

The chain combines TRBV4-1 with TRBJ1-5; unclear D gene. CDR1 is MGHRA, CDR2 YSYEKL, per germline. The CDR3 totals 17 residues. The V gene lost 2 bases and the J gene lost 5 bases, with 19 bases spanning the gap. The CDR3 nucleotides read TGCGCCAGCAGCCAAACAAAAGGCCCTGGGAGAGATCAGCCCCAGCATTTT. This gives the protein CASSQTKGPGRDQPQHF.

The genes are TRBV4-1 and TRBJ1-5; the D gene is possibly TRBD1 (5 bases). V shed 1 base and J shed 2 bases, with 12 bases lying between them. The germline CDR1 and CDR2 sequences are MGHRA and YSYEKL. This CDR3 is built from 16 residues. CDR3 DNA sequence: TGCGCCAGCAGCCAAGCAGGCTGGGGGGGCAATCAGCCCCAGCATTTT. As protein: CASSQAGWGGNQPQHF.

This chain links TRBV2 with TRBJ1-4, with no clear D. The V end was cut by 7 bases, the J end by 8 bases, with 23 bases between. This CDR3 contains 16 residues. Germline loops: CDR1 SNHLY, CDR2 FYNNEI. The CDR3 is CASTPVDSLGYEKLFF. The CDR3 nucleotides read TGTGCCAGCACCCCCGTGGACTCCCTGGGGTACGAAAAACTGTTTTTT. Using reference TRBV2 and TRBJ1-4 for the parts outside the CDR3, the full variable domain is EPEVTQTPSHQVTQMGQEVILRCVPISNHLYFYWYRQILGQKVEFLVSFYNNEISEKSEIFDDQFSVERPDGSNFTLKIRSTKLEDSAMYFCASTPVDSLGYEKLFFGSGTQLSVL.

The rearrangement joins TRBV7-3 to TRBJ2-7; no definite D call. CDR1 is SGHTA and CDR2 is FQGTGA in the germline V gene. The CDR3 consists of 13 residues. V was cut by 8 bases and J by 5 bases, with 16 bases left in between. CDR3 in amino acids: CASSLTPKDEQYF. As DNA, the CDR3 is TGTGCCAGCTCCCTCACCCCGAAGGACGAGCAGTACTTC.

This chain links TRBV9 with TRBJ1-1, with a weak D call TRBD1 (6 bases). V lost 0 bases, J lost 6 bases, and 12 bases lay in between. Germline values: CDR1 SGDLS, CDR2 YYNGEE. The CDR3 runs 14 residues. The DNA of the CDR3 is TGTGCCAGCAGCGTAGGGGGGCTCAAGGCTGAAGCTTTCTTT. It specifies CASSVGGLKAEAFF.

The chain carries TRBV13 and TRBJ2-7; 14 positions agree with TRBD2. The CDR3 extends over 17 amino acids. V lost 0 bases and J lost 4; bases outside the gene matches: 5. Germline V CDR1 and CDR2: PRHDT, FYEKMQ (reference sequence). The CDR3 spells CASSLGGTSGSFYEQYF. The CDR3 coding sequence is TGTGCCAGCAGCTTAGGCGGGACTAGCGGGAGTTTTTACGAGCAGTACTTC. Combining the CDR3 with reference TRBV13 and TRBJ2-7 gives the whole variable domain AAGVIQSPRHLIKEKRETATLKCYPIPRHDTVYWYQQGPGQDPQFLISFYEKMQSDKGSIPDRFSAQQFSDYHSELNMSSLELGDSALYFCASSLGGTSGSFYEQYFGPGTRLTVT.

The rearrangement links TRBV5-1 to TRBJ1-6; 10 bases map to TRBD1. CDR1 SGHRS and CDR2 YFSETQ come from the germline V gene. Unmatched junction bases numbered 6, after V lost 0 bases and J lost 6 bases. The CDR3 extends over 17 amino acids. The CDR3 is CASSLGQGAVGNSPLHF. CDR3 bases: TGCGCCAGCAGCTTGGGACAGGGGGCTGTAGGTAATTCACCCCTCCACTTT.

The chain uses TRBV7-2 and TRBJ2-7; 8 bases fit TRBD2. Losses at the gene ends were 1 base for V and 3 bases for J; bases not matched to a gene: 14. This CDR3 contains 18 residues. Germline V gene data show CDR1 as SGHTA and CDR2 as FQGNSA. In nucleotides, the CDR3 is TGTGCCAGCAGCTTAGTTCCCAAGGTAGCGGGAAAGGTCTACGAGCAGTACTTC. It is translated as CASSLVPKVAGKVYEQYF.

The chain recombines TRBV27 with TRBJ1-4; 9 nucleotides line up with TRBD1. J gave up 10 bases and V 5 bases, and 8 bases lay outside the gene matches. This CDR3 region has 14 residues. Germline CDR1 and CDR2: MNHEY and SMNVEV (reference sequence). CDR3 nucleotides: TGTGCCAGCAGTGCCACACAGGGGGCGGGAAAACTGTTTTTT. This sequence encodes CASSATQGAGKLFF.

V and J are TRBV30 and TRBJ2-6; possibly TRBD2 for D (5 bases). Trimming took off 4 bases at V and 1 base at J, with 8 bases between the two ends. The CDR3 extends over 14 amino acids. The germline V gene encodes CDR1 GTSNPN and CDR2 SVGIG (reference sequence). The CDR3 spells CAWIGRSGANVLTF. In nucleotides, the CDR3 is TGTGCCTGGATTGGGAGATCTGGGGCCAACGTCCTGACTTTC.

The gene calls are TRBV6-5 and TRBJ1-4; a weak D match, TRBD1 (5 bases). Germline CDR1 and CDR2: MNHEY and SVGAGI. With 2 bases removed from V and 3 bases from J, the gap between germline ends came to 13 bases. The CDR3 contains 16 residues. Here the CDR3 reads CASSYQGSPSNEKLFF. For the CDR3, the DNA is TGTGCCAGCAGTTACCAGGGCTCCCCTTCTAATGAAAAACTGTTTTTT.

The chain combines TRBV13 with TRBJ1-1, with D possibly matching TRBD1 (5 bases). Germline values: CDR1 PRHDT, CDR2 FYEKMQ (reference sequence). The CDR3 loop spans 15 amino acids. V was shortened by 0 bases and J by 1 base, with 9 bases between the two germline ends. CDR3 region: CASSLGGTANTEAFF. CDR3 nucleotides: TGTGCCAGCAGCTTAGGTGGGACTGCGAACACTGAAGCTTTCTTT. The complete variable domain, with remaining parts taken from reference TRBV13 and TRBJ1-1, reads AAGVIQSPRHLIKEKRETATLKCYPIPRHDTVYWYQQGPGQDPQFLISFYEKMQSDKGSIPDRFSAQQFSDYHSELNMSSLELGDSALYFCASSLGGTANTEAFFGQGTRLTVV.

The rearrangement links TRBV19 to TRBJ1-1, with D hard to call. The CDR3 covers 13 residues. The germline V and J ends were trimmed by 3 bases and 2 bases, with 7 bases remaining between them. Germline loops: CDR1 LNHDA, CDR2 SQIVND (reference sequence). The CDR3 DNA follows: TGTGCCAGTAGTATTTCCGCAAACACTGAAGCTTTCTTT. It yields the protein CASSISANTEAFF.

CDR3 protein: CASSLGTTDTQYF. The CDR3 bases are TGTGCCAGTAGTCTCGGGACCACAGATACGCAGTATTTT. V is TRBV19 and J is TRBJ2-3; D may match TRBD1 or TRBD2 (5 bases each). The CDR3 runs to 13 residues. Trimming cost V 5 bases and J 2 bases, with 8 bases left between them. Germline V gene data show CDR1 as LNHDA and CDR2 as SQIVND (reference sequence).

V and J are TRBV2 and TRBJ1-6; TRBD1 agrees at 10 bases. CDR3 length: 16 amino acids. The V segment lost 5 bases and the J segment 0 bases; nucleotides outside the gene matches: 1. CDR1 is SNHLY and CDR2 is FYNNEI in the germline V gene. CDR3 sequence: CASSRTGGSYNSPLHF. Written as DNA, the CDR3 is TGTGCCAGCAGTAGGACAGGGGGCTCCTATAATTCACCCCTCCACTTT.